The present entry profiles one TCR beta chain with its context. Its antigen is as yet unknown. The CDR3 length is 15 residues. V lost 5 bases and J lost 0, with 13 bases in between. Germline-derived CDR1 and CDR2 are SEHNR and FQNEAQ (reference sequence). These data are taken from a study of radiotherapy plus CTLA-4 blockade in lung cancer. Overall study context: Across the patients, objective responses occurred in about 19%, and disease control in 31%. Study conclusions and caveats: It was early blood T cell clone dynamics, with interferon-beta, that reportedly best predicted response. Some TCR clones had been derived from tumors. These clones expanded in peripheral blood after radiotherapy plus ipilimumab.

Sequencing used immunoSEQ multiplex PCR; TCRdb keeps in-frame clones, though not all of them. The sample shows about 95,000 clones, 75% to 85% of them seen only once. The clonotype comes from a human donor with non-small cell lung cancer who had a partial response to radiotherapy plus ipilimumab. Material: peripheral blood, obtained from a patient treated with radiotherapy plus ipilimumab. The chain is built from TRBV7-9 and TRBJ1-1, with D possibly being TRBD1 (6 bases). As DNA, the CDR3 is TGTGCCAGCAGCCCCTGGACAGCAATGAACACTGAAGCTTTCTTT. Translating it yields CASSPWTAMNTEAFF.